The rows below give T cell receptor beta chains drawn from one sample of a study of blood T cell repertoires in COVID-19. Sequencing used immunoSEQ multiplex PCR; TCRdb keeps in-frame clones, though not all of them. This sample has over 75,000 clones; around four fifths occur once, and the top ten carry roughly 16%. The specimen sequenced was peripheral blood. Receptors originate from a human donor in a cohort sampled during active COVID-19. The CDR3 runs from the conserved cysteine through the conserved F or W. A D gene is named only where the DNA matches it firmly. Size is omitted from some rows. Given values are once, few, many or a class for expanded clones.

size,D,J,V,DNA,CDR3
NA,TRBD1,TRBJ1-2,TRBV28,TGTGCCAGCAGTGGGGACAGTGTCTATGGCTACACCTTC,CASSGDSVYGYTF
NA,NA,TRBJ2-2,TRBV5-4,TGTGCCAGCAGCCCATCGCCCCAGGGGTTGCCCGGGGAGCTGTTTTTT,CASSPSPQGLPGELFF
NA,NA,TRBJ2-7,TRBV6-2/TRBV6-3,TGTGCCAGCAGTTTAGGCGGCTACGAGCAGTACTTC,CASSLGGYEQYF
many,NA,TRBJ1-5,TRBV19,TGTGCCAGTATGAGGGCAGACGGTCAGCCCCAGCATTTT,CASMRADGQPQHF
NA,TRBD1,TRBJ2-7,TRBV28,TGTGCCAGCAGCCCCGGGACAGGGCCCTACGAGCAGTACTTC,CASSPGTGPYEQYF
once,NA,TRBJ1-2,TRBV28,TGTGCCAGCAGTTCTACAGGTTATGGCTACACCTTC,CASSSTGYGYTF
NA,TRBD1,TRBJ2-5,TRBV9,TGTGCCAGCACGCCAGGACAGGGTCTAAAGACCCAGTACTTC,CASTPGQGLKTQYF
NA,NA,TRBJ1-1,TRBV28,TGTGCCAGCAGTTTTTCACCCACAGGGAAGACTGAAGCTTTCTTT,CASSFSPTGKTEAFF
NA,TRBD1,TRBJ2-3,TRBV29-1,TGCAGCGTACCAGGACACAACACCAGGGGGGATACGCAGTATTTT,CSVPGHNTRGDTQYF
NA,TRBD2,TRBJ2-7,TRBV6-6,TGTGCCAGCACCTTTAGCGGGACTTACGAGCAGTACTTC,CASTFSGTYEQYF
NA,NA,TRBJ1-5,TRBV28,TGTGCCAGCAGCCAGATGACTCCTAGCAATCAGCCCCAGCATTTT,CASSQMTPSNQPQHF
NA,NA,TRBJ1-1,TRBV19,TGTGCCAGTACCGATCGGGTTTCTGAAGCTTTCTTT,CASTDRVSEAFF
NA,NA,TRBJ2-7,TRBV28,TGTGCCAGCAGAACCGGTGGCTACGAGCAGTACTTC,CASRTGGYEQYF
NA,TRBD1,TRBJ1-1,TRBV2,TGTGCCAGCAGGAATACAGGGGTCCCTGAAGCTTTCTTT,CASRNTGVPEAFF
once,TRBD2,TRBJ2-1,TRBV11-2,TGTGCCAGCAGCTTGACTAGCGGAGCCTACAATGAGCAGTTCTTC,CASSLTSGAYNEQFF